This T cell receptor (beta chain) was retrieved from a study of control samples from healthy donors and cancer patients. This CDR3 is built from 14 residues. V lost 6 bases and J lost 1, with 12 bases in between. CDR1 and CDR2 (germline): LNHDA, SQIVND (reference sequence). Sequencing was performed with immunoSEQ multiplex PCR; in TCRdb, only in-frame clones are kept and a portion is missing. The sample has some 120,000 clones, roughly 92% seen once; the top ten hold more than 2%. Sequenced: blood. The origin of this receptor is a man in his thirties or forties in good health. The rearrangement joins TRBV19 to TRBJ1-2; D unresolved. CDR3 amino acids: CASRLSVYNYGYTF. CDR3 DNA sequence: TGTGCCAGTAGGCTTAGCGTATATAACTATGGCTACACCTTC.